This is a list of T cell receptor beta chains from one sample in a study of identical twins. TCRdb redid the calling of the 5' RACE reads with MiXCR, one entry per CDR3 protein. This sample has nearly 900,000 distinct CDR3 sequences, with roughly an eighth found just once. These data also formed part of another study, on yellow fever vaccine responses in identical twins.

The sequencing input was PBMCs. These receptors were taken from a woman aged 18-29 years in good health. Each CDR3 is given with its conserved first and last residue.

V gene,J gene,CDR3 protein
TRBV4-1,TRBJ2-1,CASSQDVGGSGANEQFF
TRBV28,TRBJ2-3,CASIRRLPPDTQYF
TRBV7-9,TRBJ2-7,CASSLVVAGGPEQYF
TRBV12-3/TRBV12-4,TRBJ1-5,CASGIPYSNQPQHF
TRBV20-1,TRBJ1-1,CSARGQVEEAFF
TRBV4-2,TRBJ2-1,CASSSPRGEQFF
TRBV3-1,TRBJ2-3,CASSQEGRQAAGTDTQYF
TRBV7-9,TRBJ1-5,CASSLGTGGADQPQHF
TRBV4-1,TRBJ1-4,CASSQEGRFNEKLFF
TRBV4-1,TRBJ1-4,CASSQRLSTNEKLFF
TRBV5-5,TRBJ2-3,CASSLGLYRGFSTDTQYF
TRBV28,TRBJ1-2,CASSYGAAPGYTF
TRBV5-1,TRBJ2-2,CASSFLQGSSGELFF
TRBV6-2/TRBV6-3,TRBJ2-3,CASKREGTDTQYF
TRBV29-1,TRBJ1-5,CSVIQGNQPQHF
TRBV12-3/TRBV12-4,TRBJ2-2,CASSRGPTGELFF
TRBV11-2,TRBJ2-3,CASSLRAGGPGADTQYF
TRBV25-1,TRBJ2-1,CASSGAGVNEQFF
TRBV23-1,TRBJ2-4,CASSQCLGKVIQYF
TRBV6-5,TRBJ2-3,CASSYGIHKGGDTQYF
TRBV20-1,TRBJ2-3,CSARGLTDTQYF
TRBV4-1,TRBJ1-2,CASSHEGQGPYGYTF
TRBV18,TRBJ2-5,CASSPRAYQETQYF
TRBV11-2,TRBJ2-5,CASSLYRGETQYF
TRBV2,TRBJ2-3,CASSPGQAFTDTQYF
TRBV6-2/TRBV6-3,TRBJ1-5,CASSYKGLSNQPQHF
TRBV6-5,TRBJ2-7,CASSYSVAGGYEQYF